One sample yielded the 11 T cell receptor beta chains listed below, sequenced in a study of cytomegalovirus exposure and HLA in healthy donors. This table comes from immunoSEQ multiplex PCR, and its TCRdb copy is limited to in-frame clones, with some not included. The sample lists approximately 120,000 clones, around 94% occurring once. The sequenced sample consisted of PBMCs. Receptor source: a woman between 18 and 29 years old in good health and CMV-seronegative.

This chain links TRBV19 with TRBJ2-7, with D possibly TRBD1 on 5 matching bases. The V end lost 6 bases, the J end lost 4 bases, and 13 bases lay between the germline ends. The CDR3 consists of 13 residues. Looked up from germline, CDR1 is LNHDA and CDR2 is SQIVND (reference sequence). The CDR3, as DNA: TGTGCCAGTAGCGTGACAGATGAATACGAGCAGTACTTC. Translated, it gives CASSVTDEYEQYF.

The chain is built from TRBV19 and TRBJ1-2; the D gene is possibly TRBD1 (5 bases). Germline lookup yields CDR1 LNHDA and CDR2 SQIVND (reference sequence). The CDR3 has 12 amino acids. V lost 5 bases and J lost 6, with 10 bases in between. The CDR3 coding sequence is TGTGCCAGTAGTCCCAGGGTAGATGGCTACACCTTC. Translated: CASSPRVDGYTF.

The chain is built from TRBV28 and TRBJ1-2, with 8 bases matching TRBD1. This CDR3 comprises 13 residues. Per germline, CDR1 MDHEN and CDR2 SYDVKM. Trimming took 6 bases from V and 4 from J; bases not matched to a gene: 4. The CDR3 bases are TGTGCCAGCAGCCCGGGACAGGTCTATGGCTACACCTTC. Amino acid sequence: CASSPGQVYGYTF.

This clone was counted a single time. This sequence joins TRBV7-2 and TRBJ1-2; D perhaps matches TRBD1 (5 bases). The CDR3 totals 15 residues. V was trimmed by 7 bases and J by 0 bases, leaving 15 bases between them. CDR1 SGHTA and CDR2 FQGNSA come from the germline V gene. The CDR3: CASTLLTVTNYGYTF. In DNA, the CDR3 is TGTGCCAGCACCCTCTTGACAGTGACTAACTATGGCTACACCTTC.

The chain employs TRBV27 and TRBJ2-7; the D gene is possibly TRBD2 (5 bases). The V gene's germline CDR1 is MNHEY and CDR2 SMNVEV (reference sequence). This CDR3 contains 12 residues. V lost 8 bases to trimming and J lost 6 bases, with 14 bases between them. The CDR3, as DNA: TGTGCCAGCGGAATTACGGAGGTCGAGCAGTACTTC. Its translation is CASGITEVEQYF.

The CDR3 region has the DNA TGTGCCAGCAGCGAAAGACAGGGGAGATGGAATTCACCCCTCCACTTT. It encodes CASSERQGRWNSPLHF. V is TRBV9 and J is TRBJ1-6; 8 bases align to TRBD1. CDR3 length: 16 residues. Unmatched junction bases numbered 9, after V lost 3 bases and J lost 7 bases. CDR1 and CDR2 (germline): SGDLS, YYNGEE.

V is TRBV7-8 and J is TRBJ2-5, with TRBD2 matching over 11 bases. J gave up 1 base and V 1 base, and 8 bases lay outside the gene matches. CDR3 length equals 18 residues. CDR1 and CDR2 from the germline V gene are SGHVS and FQNEAQ. In nucleotides, the CDR3 is TGTGCCAGCAGCTTAGATTCTTGGCTAGCGGGAGGCCAAGAGACCCAGTACTTC. Its translation is CASSLDSWLAGGQETQYF.

The rearrangement uses TRBV7-2 and TRBJ2-5; TRBD2 aligns across 7 bases. V was pared by 5 bases and J by 4 bases, with 7 bases of the junction left unmatched. This CDR3 has 14 residues. CDR1 SGHTA and CDR2 FQGNSA come from the germline V gene. The CDR3 bases are TGTGCCAGCAGCCTACAGCCGGGGGGAGAGACCCAGTACTTC. It codes for CASSLQPGGETQYF.

The chain recombines TRBV29-1 with TRBJ2-7, with 8 bases fitting TRBD2. Germline V lookup: CDR1 SQVTM, CDR2 ANQGSEA. V shed 7 bases and J 3 bases; nucleotides not matched to a gene: 17. The CDR3 extends over 16 amino acids. CDR3 sequence: CSGEIPSGGLSYEQYF. The DNA of the CDR3 is TGCAGCGGTGAGATCCCAAGCGGGGGACTGAGCTACGAGCAGTACTTC.

V usage is TRBV11-1 and J usage is TRBJ1-6; D ambiguous. Germline CDR1 reads SGHAT; CDR2 reads FQDESV (reference sequence). V lost 1 base, J lost 0 bases, and 16 bases lay in between. The CDR3 extends over 19 amino acids. CDR3 in amino acids: CASSLDLATSNSYNSPLHF. The CDR3, as DNA: TGTGCCAGCAGCTTAGATTTGGCCACCAGTAACTCCTATAATTCACCCCTCCACTTT.

This chain joins TRBV30 and TRBJ1-4; 8 nucleotides match TRBD1. Trimming took 8 bases from V and 5 from J; bases not matched to a gene: 1. Germline V gives CDR1 GTSNPN, CDR2 SVGIG (reference sequence). The CDR3 runs 11 residues. In DNA, the CDR3 is TGTGCCGGACAGGGAAATGAAAAACTGTTTTTT. It translates to CAGQGNEKLFF.